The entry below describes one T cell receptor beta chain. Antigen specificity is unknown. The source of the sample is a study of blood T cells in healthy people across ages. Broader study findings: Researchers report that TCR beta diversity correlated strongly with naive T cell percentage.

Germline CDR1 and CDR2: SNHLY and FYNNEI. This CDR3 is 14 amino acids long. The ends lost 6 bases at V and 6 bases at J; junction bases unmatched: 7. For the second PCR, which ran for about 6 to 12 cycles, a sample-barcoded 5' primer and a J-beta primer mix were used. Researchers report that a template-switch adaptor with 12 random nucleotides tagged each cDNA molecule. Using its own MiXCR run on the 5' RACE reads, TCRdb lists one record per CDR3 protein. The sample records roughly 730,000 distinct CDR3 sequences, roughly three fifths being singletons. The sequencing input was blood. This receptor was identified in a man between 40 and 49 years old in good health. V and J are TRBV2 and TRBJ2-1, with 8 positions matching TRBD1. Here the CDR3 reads CASSPLQGVNEQFF. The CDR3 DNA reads TGTGCCAGCAGCCCCCTACAGGGGGTCAATGAGCAGTTCTTC. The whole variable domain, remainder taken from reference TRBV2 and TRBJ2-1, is EPEVTQTPSHQVTQMGQEVILRCVPISNHLYFYWYRQILGQKVEFLVSFYNNEISEKSEIFDDQFSVERPDGSNFTLKIRSTKLEDSAMYFCASSPLQGVNEQFFGPGTRLTVL.